The rows below give T cell receptor beta chains drawn from one sample of a study of blood T cell repertoires in COVID-19. Data came from immunoSEQ multiplex PCR; TCRdb stores just in-frame clones and leaves some out. The sample records about 80,000 clones, more than 70% being singletons. The specimen sequenced was peripheral blood. These receptors originate from a woman of 80 years or more with acute or convalescent COVID-19. The CDR3 runs from the conserved cysteine through the conserved F or W. D genes are given only for firm matches. Rows give clone size only sometimes, using once, few, many, or a class for an expanded clone.

j_call clone_size d_call v_call cdr3_aa cdr3_nt
TRBJ1-4 - - TRBV4-3 CASSQDRTGSIFF TGCGCCAGCAGCCAAGATCGGACGGGATCAATATTTTTT
TRBJ2-5 - - TRBV5-1 CASSPQVAGQGGTQYF TGCGCCAGCAGCCCCCAGGTAGCGGGACAGGGTGGGACCCAGTACTTC
TRBJ2-1 - TRBD2 TRBV19 CASSMGGLAGTNPYNEQFF TGTGCCAGTAGTATGGGGGGACTAGCGGGAACCAACCCCTACAATGAGCAGTTCTTC
TRBJ2-5 - - TRBV4-2 CASSQEDRRGAGYQETQYF TGTGCCAGCAGCCAAGAGGACAGACGGGGGGCCGGGTACCAAGAGACCCAGTACTTC
TRBJ2-7 - TRBD2 TRBV6-2/TRBV6-3 CASSPGLAGSYEQYF TGTGCCAGCAGTCCGGGACTAGCGGGGTCCTACGAGCAGTACTTC
TRBJ2-4 - - TRBV5-8 CASSPTGIAKNIQYF TGTGCCAGCAGCCCGACAGGCATAGCCAAAAACATTCAGTACTTC
TRBJ1-5 - - TRBV2 CASSEALRGQHF TGTGCCAGCAGTGAAGCGCTTCGGGGCCAGCATTTT
TRBJ2-3 - - TRBV7-3 CASSFSGERGTDTQYF TGTGCCAGCAGCTTCTCAGGAGAAAGAGGGACAGATACGCAGTATTTT
TRBJ2-2 few TRBD2 TRBV11-2 CASSPLLAGGPGELFF TGTGCCAGCAGCCCCCTACTAGCGGGGGGGCCCGGGGAGCTGTTTTTT
TRBJ1-1 - - TRBV30 CAWKLELNTEAFF TGTGCCTGGAAGCTAGAGCTGAACACTGAAGCTTTCTTT
TRBJ2-7 - TRBD1 TRBV4-3 CASSQDREGGASYEQYF TGCGCCAGCAGCCAAGATAGGGAAGGGGGCGCGTCCTACGAGCAGTACTTC
TRBJ2-3 - TRBD1 TRBV27 CASSSGGDGTDTQYF TGTGCCAGCAGCTCAGGGGGCGACGGCACAGATACGCAGTATTTT
TRBJ2-3 - TRBD2 TRBV5-1 CASSSLGLAGTKRGTDTQYF TGCGCCAGCAGCTCGCTGGGGCTAGCGGGGACAAAAAGGGGCACAGATACGCAGTATTTT
TRBJ2-3 - - TRBV6-5 CATKGGGADTQYF TGTGCCACCAAGGGGGGAGGGGCAGATACGCAGTATTTT
TRBJ2-3 - - TRBV11-3 CASSLDPGPTDTQYF TGTGCCAGCAGCTTAGATCCAGGCCCCACAGATACGCAGTATTTT
TRBJ2-3 - TRBD2 TRBV6-1 CASSEARTSGSSTDTQYF TGTGCCAGCAGTGAAGCTAGGACTAGCGGGTCTAGCACAGATACGCAGTATTTT
TRBJ1-5 - - TRBV19 CASSPTGGASNQPQHF TGTGCCAGTAGCCCGACAGGCGGAGCCAGCAATCAGCCCCAGCATTTT
TRBJ2-2 few - TRBV7-3 CASSLRAGVTTGELFF TGTGCCAGCAGCTTAAGGGCAGGGGTGACCACCGGGGAGCTGTTTTTT
TRBJ1-1 - - TRBV19 CASSPQGWNTEAFF TGTGCCAGTAGCCCCCAGGGTTGGAACACTGAAGCTTTCTTT
TRBJ2-3 - - TRBV7-3 CASSLNKGDTQYF TGTGCCAGCAGCTTAAATAAGGGAGACACGCAGTATTTT
TRBJ1-1 - - TRBV7-3 CASSLRAGANTEAFF TGTGCCAGCAGCTTAAGGGCAGGGGCAAACACTGAAGCTTTCTTT
TRBJ1-1 - - TRBV15 CATSRVWQEAFF TGTGCCACCAGCAGAGTCTGGCAGGAAGCTTTCTTT
TRBJ1-5 - TRBD1 TRBV18 CASSPARTGNNQPQHF TGTGCCAGCTCACCGGCCCGGACAGGGAACAATCAGCCCCAGCATTTT
TRBJ2-3 - - TRBV24-1 CATSDSRPEWRDTQYF TGTGCCACCAGTGATTCCAGGCCCGAATGGCGCGATACGCAGTATTTT